These 15 T cell receptor beta chains were sequenced from one sample in a study of siplizumab effects on memory and regulatory T cells. Produced via immunoSEQ multiplex PCR; TCRdb's table is partial and in-frame only. The data show roughly 60,000 clones, over 85% seen once. Sequencing was carried out using CD8+ T cells sorted from blood. These receptors were obtained from a human donor in good health.

DNA for the CDR3: TGTGCCAGTAGTACGCGGACTAGAGGGATCACCGGGGAGCTGTTTTTT. It specifies CASSTRTRGITGELFF. The V and J genes are TRBV19 and TRBJ2-2, with TRBD2 matching over 7 bases. The CDR3 contains 16 residues. Trimming removed 4 bases from V and 4 bases from J; junction bases left unmatched: 9. Looked up from germline, CDR1 is LNHDA and CDR2 is SQIVND (reference sequence).

V usage is TRBV5-6 and J usage is TRBJ2-7; a possible D gene is TRBD1 (5 bases). The V gene's germline CDR1 is SGHDT and CDR2 YYEEEE. V was shortened by 1 base and J by 3 bases, with 11 bases between the two germline ends. This CDR3 has 14 residues. The CDR3 sequence: CASSLTGQYYEQYF. As DNA, the CDR3 is TGTGCCAGCAGCTTGACAGGACAATACTACGAGCAGTACTTC.

The rearrangement uses TRBV7-6 and TRBJ2-5; 8 bases map to TRBD2. Losses at the gene ends were 4 bases for V and 5 bases for J; bases not matched to a gene: 6. The CDR3 loop spans 14 amino acids. Germline CDR1 reads SGHVS; CDR2 reads FNYEAQ. Here the CDR3 reads CASSSEAGVETQYF. The CDR3, as DNA: TGTGCCAGCAGCTCGGAAGCGGGAGTGGAGACCCAGTACTTC. Full variable domain (rest looked up from reference TRBV7-6 and TRBJ2-5): GAGVSQSPRYKVTKRGQDVALRCDPISGHVSLYWYRQALGQGPEFLTYFNYEAQQDKSGLPNDRFSAERPEGSISTLTIQRTEQRDSAMYRCASSSEAGVETQYFGPGTRLLVL.

The V gene is TRBV7-3, the J gene TRBJ1-1; 8 bases are a match to TRBD1. Trimming at V came to 5 bases and at J to 4 bases, leaving 6 bases not matched to a gene. Germline V lookup: CDR1 SGHTA, CDR2 FQGTGA. This CDR3 comprises 14 residues. The CDR3: CASSRTGMSTEAFF. The CDR3 DNA is TGTGCCAGCAGCCGGACAGGGATGAGCACTGAAGCTTTCTTT.

This clone appeared a single time. Here the CDR3 reads CATSRETGAGGELFF. The DNA for the CDR3 is TGTGCCACCAGCAGAGAGACAGGGGCGGGCGGGGAGCTGTTTTTT. The J gene is TRBJ2-2, the V gene TRBV15, with 8 bases aligning to TRBD1. J lost 7 bases, V lost 0 bases, and 4 bases had no gene match. The CDR3 consists of 15 residues. Germline CDR1 and CDR2: LNHNV and YYDKDF (reference sequence). Supplemented by reference TRBV15 and TRBJ2-2, the full variable domain reads DAMVIQNPRYQVTQFGKPVTLSCSQTLNHNVMYWYQQKSSQAPKLLFHYYDKDFNNEADTPDNFQSRRPNTSFCFLDIRSPGLGDTAMYLCATSRETGAGGELFFGEGSRLTVL.

V and J are TRBV29-1 and TRBJ1-1; D is unresolved. Germline CDR1 is SQVTM and CDR2 is ANQGSEA. CDR3 size: 12 residues. The V gene lost 4 bases and the J gene lost 4 bases, with 10 bases spanning the gap. CDR3 in DNA: TGCAGCGTTGTTGAGGGTGGCACTGAAGCTTTCTTT. Translating gives CSVVEGGTEAFF.

This chain links TRBV7-8 with TRBJ1-5; D gene uncertain. This CDR3 comprises 15 residues. In germline, CDR1 is SGHVS, CDR2 FQNEAQ. V dropped 0 bases and J dropped 0 bases, with 6 bases sitting between them. This CDR3 is CASSLARYSNQPQHF. The CDR3 DNA reads TGTGCCAGCAGCTTAGCGCGGTATAGCAATCAGCCCCAGCATTTT.

The chain is built from TRBV2 and TRBJ2-5; TRBD1 or TRBD2 may be the D gene (5 bases each). The J call may be wrong; the DNA end is better matched by TRBJ2-7. Germline V gene data show CDR1 as SNHLY and CDR2 as FYNNEI. This CDR3 spans 15 amino acids. Written as DNA, the CDR3 is TGTGCCAGCAGTGAACAAAAGGGACCCTTCTACGAGCAGTACTTC. It specifies CASSEQKGPFYEQYF.

The chain combines TRBV6-1 with TRBJ2-1, with D maybe TRBD2 (5 bases). This CDR3 is 15 amino acids long. With 1 base removed from V and 1 base from J, the gap between germline ends came to 8 bases. Germline-derived CDR1 and CDR2 are MNHNS and SASEGT. CDR3 sequence: CASSEGTASYNEQFF. CDR3 DNA: TGTGCCAGCAGTGAAGGGACTGCTTCCTACAATGAGCAGTTCTTC.

This clone was detected a few times. The chain recombines TRBV28 with TRBJ2-7, with a possible D match to TRBD2 (5 bases). Germline assignment: CDR1 MDHEN and CDR2 SYDVKM. The germline V and J ends were trimmed by 7 bases and 4 bases, with 17 bases remaining between them. This CDR3 comprises 14 residues. The CDR3 here is CASMARDRPYEQYF. In DNA form, the CDR3 reads TGTGCCAGCATGGCGAGGGATAGGCCTTACGAGCAGTACTTC.

V is TRBV4-1 and J is TRBJ2-7; unclear D gene. Germline V lookup: CDR1 MGHRA, CDR2 YSYEKL. The V end was cut by 0 bases, the J end by 1 base, with 7 bases between. The length of the CDR3 is 14 residues. CDR3 region: CASSQEHSSYEQYF. The CDR3 coding sequence is TGCGCCAGCAGCCAAGAGCACAGTTCCTACGAGCAGTACTTC.

The chain employs TRBV7-9 and TRBJ2-2; 8 nucleotides align to TRBD2. The CDR3 length is 14 residues. In germline, CDR1 is SEHNR, CDR2 FQNEAQ (reference sequence). The V and J ends lost 3 bases and 6 bases, in that order; junction bases with no gene match: 3. DNA of the CDR3: TGTGCCAGCAGCTTCGGGAGGGAGTCCGGGGAGCTGTTTTTT. It yields the protein CASSFGRESGELFF.

J is TRBJ2-1 and V is TRBV5-6; TRBD1 agrees at 7 bases. V dropped 5 bases and J dropped 8; count of bases not matched to a gene: 7. Germline lookup yields CDR1 SGHDT and CDR2 YYEEEE. The CDR3 spans 13 residues. The CDR3 region is CASSYDRAYEQFF. DNA for the CDR3: TGTGCCAGCAGTTACGACAGGGCCTATGAGCAGTTCTTC.

The genes are TRBV9 and TRBJ2-5; 11 nucleotides agree with TRBD2. The CDR3 is made up of 15 amino acids. CDR1 is SGDLS and CDR2 is YYNGEE in the germline V gene. Unmatched junction bases numbered 1, after V lost 0 bases and J lost 3 bases. CDR3 region: CASSVVAGGKETQYF. CDR3 nucleotide sequence: TGTGCCAGCAGCGTAGTAGCGGGGGGGAAAGAGACCCAGTACTTC.

The chain couples TRBV28 to TRBJ2-5; 7 bases fit TRBD1. The germline V gene encodes CDR1 MDHEN and CDR2 SYDVKM. V shed 5 bases and J 2 bases; nucleotides not matched to a gene: 14. The CDR3 totals 17 residues. The CDR3 bases are TGTGCCAGCAGTCCCTTCCCGGACAGGAGTGTTCAAGAGACCCAGTACTTC. As protein: CASSPFPDRSVQETQYF. The whole variable domain, filled in from reference TRBV28 and TRBJ2-5, reads DVKVTQSSRYLVKRTGEKVFLECVQDMDHENMFWYRQDPGLGLRLIYFSYDVKMKEKGDIPEGYSVSREKKERFSLILESASTNQTSMYLCASSPFPDRSVQETQYFGPGTRLLVL.